This passage covers 13 T cell receptor beta chains from one sample sequenced in a study of blood T cell repertoires in COVID-19. Assay used: immunoSEQ multiplex PCR; TCRdb lists only in-frame clones, some missing. This repertoire shows roughly 250,000 clones, roughly 90% found once; its top ten account for around 7.2%. Sequenced: peripheral blood. These receptor sequences come from a man in his sixties who had recovered from COVID-19.

This chain links TRBV6-1 with TRBJ1-2; D gene ambiguous. The CDR3 contains 11 residues. The V end was cut by 1 base, the J end by 13 bases, with 10 bases between. The germline gives CDR1 MNHNS, CDR2 SASEGT. The CDR3 loop is CASSEGLEGTF. For the CDR3, the DNA is TGTGCCAGCAGTGAAGGTCTCGAGGGCACCTTC.

This clone was found a few times. J is TRBJ1-2 and V is TRBV7-9; unclear D gene. The V gene lost 3 bases and the J gene lost 9 bases, with 14 bases spanning the gap. The CDR3 has 13 residues. The germline CDR1 and CDR2 sequences are SEHNR and FQNEAQ (reference sequence). The CDR3 nucleotides are TGTGCCAGCAGCTTCCTAAACCGGGATAGCTACACCTTC. Protein: CASSFLNRDSYTF.

CDR3 residues: CATSSRGNQPQHF. The CDR3 coding sequence is TGTGCCACCAGTAGCAGGGGGAATCAGCCCCAGCATTTT. V usage is TRBV24-1 and J usage is TRBJ1-5; 7 bases fit TRBD1. The ends lost 6 bases at V and 4 bases at J; junction bases unmatched: 2. The CDR3 consists of 13 residues. Germline V CDR1 and CDR2: KGHDR, SFDVKD.

This chain connects TRBV5-1 to TRBJ2-5, with D perhaps matching TRBD1 (6 bases). Germline V gene lookup returns CDR1 SGHRS and CDR2 YFSETQ. V shed 0 bases and J shed 5 bases, with 17 bases lying between them. This CDR3 region has 16 residues. DNA for the CDR3: TGCGCCAGCAGCTTGGAGTACGGCAGGGGATTGGAGACCCAGTACTTC. It specifies CASSLEYGRGLETQYF.

The J gene is TRBJ1-1, the V gene TRBV2; possibly TRBD1 for D (6 bases). The ends were cut back, 6 bases at V and 6 bases at J, with 11 bases in the middle. The CDR3 is made up of 12 amino acids. Germline V gene data show CDR1 as SNHLY and CDR2 as FYNNEI. The CDR3 spells CASRNRVSEAFF. CDR3 nucleotides: TGTGCCAGCAGGAACAGGGTTTCTGAAGCTTTCTTT.

The gene calls are TRBV19 and TRBJ2-1; D might be TRBD2 (6 bases). The V gene's germline CDR1 is LNHDA and CDR2 SQIVND (reference sequence). V was pared by 4 bases and J by 0 bases, with 10 bases between. This CDR3 has 15 amino acids. The CDR3 coding sequence is TGTGCCAGTAGTACAGCGGGCAGCTCCTACAATGAGCAGTTCTTC. This translates into CASSTAGSSYNEQFF.

This chain links TRBV6-4 with TRBJ1-5; no reliable D call. The CDR3 consists of 12 residues. CDR1 MRHNA and CDR2 SNTAGT come from the germline V gene. V dropped 4 bases and J dropped 9 bases, with 10 bases sitting between them. Here the CDR3 DNA reads TGTGCCAGCAGTGGAGTCCTTCTGCCCCAGCATTTT. Translated, it gives CASSGVLLPQHF.

This chain links TRBV5-4 with TRBJ2-2, with D possibly matching TRBD1 (6 bases). Germline lookup yields CDR1 SGHNT and CDR2 YYREEE (reference sequence). The ends were cut back, 4 bases at V and 7 bases at J, with 17 bases in the middle. The CDR3 extends over 15 amino acids. The CDR3 loop reads CASSPLIQGSGELFF. In DNA, the CDR3 is TGTGCCAGCAGCCCCCTAATACAGGGAAGCGGGGAGCTGTTTTTT.

Of note for this clone: The same CDR3 is also encoded by other DNA sequences in this sample. V gene TRBV12-5 combines with J gene TRBJ2-7, with 7 bases that match TRBD1. The germline V gene has CDR1 LGHNT and CDR2 FRNRAP. After removal of 1 base from V and 9 bases from J, the junction contained 3 bases not matched to a gene. The CDR3 is 12 amino acids. The CDR3 DNA is TGTGCTAGTGGTTTGGGACAGGGCGGGCAGTACTTC. Its protein is CASGLGQGGQYF.

The chain uses TRBV6-6 and TRBJ1-2, with D perhaps matching TRBD1 (6 bases). Germline V CDR1 and CDR2: MNHNY, SVGAGI (reference sequence). V lost 5 bases to trimming and J lost 4 bases, with 11 bases between them. There are 13 residues in the CDR3. The CDR3 coding sequence is TGTGCCAGCAGTCCCCAGGACAGCTATGGCTACACCTTC. Amino acid sequence: CASSPQDSYGYTF.

The chain couples TRBV5-1 to TRBJ1-4; D not resolved. Trimming cost V 0 bases and J 0 bases, with 6 bases left between them. This CDR3 is 15 amino acids long. Germline CDR1 and CDR2: SGHRS and YFSETQ. Written as DNA, the CDR3 is TGCGCCAGCAGCTTGGGAGCTACAACTAATGAAAAACTGTTTTTT. Translated: CASSLGATTNEKLFF.

The chain combines TRBV3-1 (or the pseudogene TRBV3-2) with TRBJ2-4; 7 bases map to TRBD2. V was pared by 1 base and J by 0 bases, with 6 bases of the junction left unmatched. Germline lookup yields CDR1 LGHDT and CDR2 YNNKEL (reference sequence). This CDR3 comprises 17 residues. In nucleotides, the CDR3 is TGTGCCAGCAGCCAAGTTGGGGGGGGACGAGCCAAAAACATTCAGTACTTC. Amino acid sequence: CASSQVGGGRAKNIQYF.

This rearrangement joins TRBV27 to TRBJ2-3; 10 bases are a match to TRBD2. Germline V CDR1 and CDR2: MNHEY, SMNVEV (reference sequence). J lost 5 bases, V lost 5 bases, and 10 bases had no gene match. This CDR3 is built from 16 residues. CDR3 in amino acids: CASSELISGGRDTQYF. The CDR3 DNA is TGTGCCAGCAGTGAACTAATTAGCGGGGGGAGAGATACGCAGTATTTT.